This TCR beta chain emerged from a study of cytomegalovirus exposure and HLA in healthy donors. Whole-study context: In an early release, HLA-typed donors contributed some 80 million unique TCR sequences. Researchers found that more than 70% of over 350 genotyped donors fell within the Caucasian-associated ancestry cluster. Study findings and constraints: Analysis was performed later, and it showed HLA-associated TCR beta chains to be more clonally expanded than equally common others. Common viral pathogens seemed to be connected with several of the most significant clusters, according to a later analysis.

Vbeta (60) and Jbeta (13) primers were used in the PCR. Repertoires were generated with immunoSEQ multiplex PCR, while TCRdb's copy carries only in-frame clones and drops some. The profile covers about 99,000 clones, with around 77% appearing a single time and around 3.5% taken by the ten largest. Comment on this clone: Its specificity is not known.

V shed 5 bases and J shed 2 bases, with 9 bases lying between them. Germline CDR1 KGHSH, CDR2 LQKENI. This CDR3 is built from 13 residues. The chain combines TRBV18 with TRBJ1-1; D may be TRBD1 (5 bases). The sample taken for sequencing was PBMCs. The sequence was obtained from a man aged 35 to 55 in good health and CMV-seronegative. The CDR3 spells CASSEQGNTEAFF. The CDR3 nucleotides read TGTGCCAGCTCAGAGCAGGGTAACACTGAAGCTTTCTTT.